The 5 T cell receptor beta chains below come from one sample, sequenced in a study of T cells in Graves' hyperthyroidism and ophthalmopathy. Using RNA transcripts as the source, TCR beta CDR3 regions were amplified. The TCR CDR3 first-round RT-PCR relied on the HTBI primer set. Each CDR3 protein is one row after TCRdb ran MiXCR on the multiplex PCR reads. The profile covers approximately 590,000 distinct CDR3 sequences, with about 15% appearing a single time and approximately 7.4% taken by the ten largest. Sequencing was done on a sample of blood. Receptors originate from a woman aged 25-40 years with Graves' hyperthyroidism.

This clonotype showed up many times. V usage is TRBV7-3 and J usage is TRBJ2-1; 12 bases line up with TRBD2. J was trimmed by 9 bases and V by 0 bases; bases with no gene match: 3. There are 15 residues in the CDR3. Germline lookup yields CDR1 SGHTA and CDR2 FQGTGA. The chain's CDR3 is CASSLTRLAGVEQFF. For the CDR3, the DNA is TGTGCCAGCAGCTTAACCAGACTAGCGGGAGTTGAGCAGTTCTTC. The full variable domain, completed using reference TRBV7-3 and TRBJ2-1, is GAGVSQTPSNKVTEKGKYVELRCDPISGHTALYWYRQSLGQGPEFLIYFQGTGAADDSGLPNDRFFAVRPEGSVSTLKIQRTERGDSAVYLCASSLTRLAGVEQFFGPGTRLTVL.

This clonotype occurred a few times. The rearrangement joins TRBV5-5 to TRBJ2-7; D is perhaps TRBD2 (6 bases). Germline V gene sequence: CDR1 SGHKS, CDR2 YYEKEE (reference sequence). Trimming removed 2 bases from V and 5 bases from J, with 11 bases in between. The CDR3 is made up of 13 amino acids. In DNA form, the CDR3 reads TGTGCCAGCAGCTTATGGGGAGGCGACGAGCAGTACTTC. Its protein is CASSLWGGDEQYF.

In this sample, this clonotype turned up many times. The V call is TRBV27, the J call TRBJ1-2, with 8 bases aligning to TRBD1. CDR1 and CDR2 (germline): MNHEY, SMNVEV (reference sequence). Trimming cost V 0 bases and J 3 bases; bases outside gene matches: 3. The CDR3 runs 15 residues. This chain's CDR3 is CASSLSAGGHYGYTF. Here the CDR3 DNA reads TGTGCCAGCAGTTTATCGGCAGGGGGCCACTATGGCTACACCTTC.

This clonotype was counted between two and nine times. This chain joins TRBV27 and TRBJ2-3; possibly TRBD1 for D (6 bases). In germline, CDR1 is MNHEY, CDR2 SMNVEV (reference sequence). This CDR3 is built from 9 residues. Written as DNA, the CDR3 is TGTGCAGCCGGGACATCGAAGTATTTT. Translation: CAAGTSKYF.

This clonotype appeared many times. V usage is TRBV3-1 and J usage is TRBJ2-1; 7 bases match TRBD1. Germline CDR1 is LGHDT and CDR2 is YNNKEL (reference sequence). The CDR3 is 14 amino acids. Trimming at V came to 3 bases and at J to 13 bases, leaving 12 bases not matched to a gene. The CDR3 is CASSQDSRGTVQFF. CDR3 bases: TGTGCCAGCAGCCAGGACTCGAGAGGGACAGTCCAGTTCTTC.